Listed below are T cell receptor beta chains from one sample, sequenced in a study of blood T cell repertoires in COVID-19. Some clones are missing from TCRdb's copy, which holds only in-frame ones; the method was immunoSEQ multiplex PCR. The sample includes 180,000 or so clones, about 88% of them seen just once. The sequenced sample consisted of peripheral blood. The receptors were sampled from an elderly woman in a cohort sampled during active or convalescent COVID-19. Each CDR3 is given without its conserved first and last residue.

len: 12
v_gene: TRBV10-3
CDR3aa: AAGRDRGYQPQH

len: 16
v_gene: TRBV24-1
CDR3aa: ATSDERDRGRISDTQY

len: 13
v_gene: TRBV28
CDR3aa: ASSLVQGNTGELF

len: 16
v_gene: TRBV7-2
CDR3aa: ASSNHPRGSGSYNEQF

len: 14
v_gene: TRBV19
CDR3aa: ASSIQPGTAYYGYT

len: 10
v_gene: TRBV19
CDR3aa: ASRGGNQPQH

len: 16
v_gene: TRBV20-1
CDR3aa: SASGHAGDWLSSTEAF

len: 13
v_gene: TRBV16
CDR3aa: ASSQDRREVYTIY

len: 11
v_gene: TRBV15
CDR3aa: ATSVRTGLRAF

len: 14
v_gene: TRBV7-8
CDR3aa: ATSLAGGISTDTQY

len: 11
v_gene: TRBV14
CDR3aa: ASSQDRDQPQH

len: 11
v_gene: TRBV30
CDR3aa: AWSEDWGEPQH

len: 11
v_gene: TRBV11-2
CDR3aa: ASIGTGEDTQY

len: 12
v_gene: TRBV10-2
CDR3aa: ASSEGLRAATQY

len: 10
v_gene: TRBV7-8
CDR3aa: ASSLYQETQY